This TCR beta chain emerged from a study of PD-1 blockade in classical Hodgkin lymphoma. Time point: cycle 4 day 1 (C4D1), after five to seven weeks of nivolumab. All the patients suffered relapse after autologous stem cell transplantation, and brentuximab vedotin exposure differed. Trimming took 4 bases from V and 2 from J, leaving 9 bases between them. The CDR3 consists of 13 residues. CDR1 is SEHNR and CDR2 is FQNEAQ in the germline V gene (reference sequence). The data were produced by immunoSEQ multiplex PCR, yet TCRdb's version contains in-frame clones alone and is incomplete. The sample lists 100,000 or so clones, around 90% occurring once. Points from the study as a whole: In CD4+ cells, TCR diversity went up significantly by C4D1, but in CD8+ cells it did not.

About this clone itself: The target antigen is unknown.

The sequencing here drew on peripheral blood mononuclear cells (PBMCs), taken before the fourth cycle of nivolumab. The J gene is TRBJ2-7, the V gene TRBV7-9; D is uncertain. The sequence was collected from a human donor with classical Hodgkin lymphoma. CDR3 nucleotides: TGTGCCAGCAGCTCCTCGCAGGCCTACGAGCAGTACTTC. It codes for CASSSSQAYEQYF.